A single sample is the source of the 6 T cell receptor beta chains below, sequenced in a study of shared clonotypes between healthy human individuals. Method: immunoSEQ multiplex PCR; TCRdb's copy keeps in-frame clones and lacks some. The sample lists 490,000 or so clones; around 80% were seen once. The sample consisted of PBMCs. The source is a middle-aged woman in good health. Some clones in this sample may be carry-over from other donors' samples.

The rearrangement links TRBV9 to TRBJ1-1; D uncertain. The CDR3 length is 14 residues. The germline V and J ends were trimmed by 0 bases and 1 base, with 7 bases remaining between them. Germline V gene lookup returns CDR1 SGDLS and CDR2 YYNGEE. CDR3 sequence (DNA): TGTGCCAGCAGCGTAGGGTCGGCGAACACTGAAGCTTTCTTT. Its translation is CASSVGSANTEAFF.

CDR3: CASSLWGSAGNTIYF. Here the CDR3 DNA reads TGTGCCAGCAGCTTATGGGGGTCGGCCGGAAACACCATATATTTT. This chain links TRBV5-5 with TRBJ1-3; the D gene is possibly TRBD1 (5 bases). Between the trimmed V and J ends, which lost 2 bases and 4 bases, there was a span of 13 bases. The V gene's germline CDR1 is SGHKS and CDR2 YYEKEE (reference sequence). The CDR3 runs to 15 residues.

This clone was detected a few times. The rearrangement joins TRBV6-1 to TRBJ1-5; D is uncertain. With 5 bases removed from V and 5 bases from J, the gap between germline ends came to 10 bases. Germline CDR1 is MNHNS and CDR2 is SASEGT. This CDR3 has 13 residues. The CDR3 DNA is TGTGCCAGCAGTCGGAAGGAAGATCAGCCCCAGCATTTT. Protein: CASSRKEDQPQHF.

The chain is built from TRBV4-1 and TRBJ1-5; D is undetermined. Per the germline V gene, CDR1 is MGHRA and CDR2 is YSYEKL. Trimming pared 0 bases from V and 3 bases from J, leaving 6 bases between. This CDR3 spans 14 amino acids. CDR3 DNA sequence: TGCGCCAGCAGCCAAGAAATGATCAATCAGCCCCAGCATTTT. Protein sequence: CASSQEMINQPQHF.

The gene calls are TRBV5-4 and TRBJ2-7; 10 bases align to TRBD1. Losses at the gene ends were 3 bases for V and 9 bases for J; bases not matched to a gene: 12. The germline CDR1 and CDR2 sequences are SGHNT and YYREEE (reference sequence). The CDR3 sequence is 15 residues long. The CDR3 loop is CASSSPGQGIRGQYF. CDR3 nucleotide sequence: TGTGCCAGCAGCTCACCGGGACAGGGGATCAGGGGGCAGTACTTC.

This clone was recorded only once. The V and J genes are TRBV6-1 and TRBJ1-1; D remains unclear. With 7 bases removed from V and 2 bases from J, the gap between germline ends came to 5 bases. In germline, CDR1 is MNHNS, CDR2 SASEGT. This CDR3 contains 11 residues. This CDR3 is CASTQNTEAFF. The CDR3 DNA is TGTGCCAGCACTCAAAACACTGAAGCTTTCTTT.